One and the same sample provided the 28 T cell receptor beta chains below, sequenced in a study of blood T cell repertoires in COVID-19. TCRdb's table, derived via immunoSEQ multiplex PCR, lists solely in-frame clones and lacks some. The data show around 60,000 clones, more than 75% seen once. The sample taken for sequencing was peripheral blood. These receptors all stem from a man aged 60 to 69 with acute or convalescent COVID-19.

J is TRBJ1-1 and V is TRBV29-1; D perhaps matches TRBD1 (6 bases). V lost 7 bases to trimming and J lost 4 bases, with 13 bases between them. Looked up from germline, CDR1 is SQVTM and CDR2 is ANQGSEA. The CDR3 spans 12 residues. CDR3 in amino acids: CSAAGGATEAFF. DNA for the CDR3: TGCAGCGCGGCGGGGGGGGCCACTGAAGCTTTCTTT. Full variable domain (outside the CDR3, taken from reference TRBV29-1 and TRBJ1-1): SAVISQKPSRDICQRGTSLTIQCQVDSQVTMMFWYRQQPGQSLTLIATANQGSEATYESGFVIDKFPISRPNLTFSTLTVSNMSPEDSSIYLCSAAGGATEAFFGQGTRLTVV.

This chain uses TRBV15 with TRBJ2-1; 8 nucleotides align to TRBD2. CDR1 and CDR2 from the germline V gene are LNHNV and YYDKDF (reference sequence). The junction had 9 bases not matched to a gene; V was cut back by 0 bases and J by 14 bases. The CDR3 length is 14 residues. The CDR3 sequence is CATSRDRGLGEKFF. CDR3 nucleotide sequence: TGTGCCACCAGCAGAGATAGGGGACTAGGGGAAAAGTTCTTC.

This sequence joins TRBV6-5 and TRBJ1-4; 10 positions agree with TRBD1. Germline CDR1 MNHEY, CDR2 SVGAGI. There are 15 residues in the CDR3. The J segment lost 7 bases and the V segment lost 2 bases, leaving 4 bases of the junction unmatched. The CDR3: CASSYRQGAGEKLFF. In DNA form, the CDR3 reads TGTGCCAGCAGTTACCGACAGGGGGCCGGTGAAAAACTGTTTTTT.

The chain combines TRBV7-2 with TRBJ1-1, with a possible D match to TRBD1 (5 bases). The germline gives CDR1 SGHTA, CDR2 FQGNSA. This CDR3 has 15 residues. Between the trimmed V and J ends, which lost 2 bases and 1 base, there was a span of 11 bases. The chain's CDR3 is CASSLMGPPNTEAFF. The CDR3 nucleotides are TGTGCCAGCAGCTTAATGGGGCCCCCGAACACTGAAGCTTTCTTT.

This clone was observed a single time. The chain combines TRBV2 with TRBJ1-2, with D maybe TRBD1 (5 bases). Trimming took off 7 bases at V and 2 bases at J, with 17 bases between the two ends. Looked up from germline, CDR1 is SNHLY and CDR2 is FYNNEI. The length of the CDR3 is 15 residues. CDR3: CASTRDSYSNYGYTF. CDR3 DNA: TGTGCCAGCACCCGCGACAGCTACTCCAACTATGGCTACACCTTC. Looking up the rest from reference TRBV2 and TRBJ1-2 gives the full variable domain: EPEVTQTPSHQVTQMGQEVILRCVPISNHLYFYWYRQILGQKVEFLVSFYNNEISEKSEIFDDQFSVERPDGSNFTLKIRSTKLEDSAMYFCASTRDSYSNYGYTFGSGTRLTVV.

The rearrangement uses TRBV19 and TRBJ2-3; perhaps TRBD1 as D (6 bases). The ends were cut back, 3 bases at V and 0 bases at J, with 19 bases in the middle. The CDR3 has 18 residues. The germline V gene encodes CDR1 LNHDA and CDR2 SQIVND (reference sequence). The CDR3 region has the DNA TGTGCCAGTAGTATCTCTAGGAGTGGGACATTCAGCACAGATACGCAGTATTTT. Its translation is CASSISRSGTFSTDTQYF.

V usage is TRBV11-2 and J usage is TRBJ2-7; D is undetermined. The CDR3 is made up of 15 amino acids. From germline, CDR1 is SGHAT and CDR2 FQNNGV. Trimming took off 2 bases at V and 0 bases at J, with 11 bases between the two ends. The CDR3 DNA reads as TGTGCCAGCAGCTTATCGCATCTGAGCTCCTACGAGCAGTACTTC. Translation: CASSLSHLSSYEQYF.

This chain links TRBV7-2 with TRBJ2-5; D might be TRBD1 (5 bases). V gave up 5 bases and J gave up 3 bases, with 10 bases separating them. Germline V gene sequence: CDR1 SGHTA, CDR2 FQGNSA. The CDR3 length is 13 residues. CDR3 sequence reads: CASSLSREETQYF. CDR3 nucleotides: TGTGCCAGCAGCCTAAGCAGGGAAGAGACCCAGTACTTC.

The rearrangement links TRBV19 to TRBJ1-5; 8 nucleotides line up with TRBD1. Unmatched junction bases numbered 5, after V lost 1 base and J lost 9 bases. CDR3 length: 14 amino acids. Looked up from germline, CDR1 is LNHDA and CDR2 is SQIVND (reference sequence). The CDR3 protein is CASSIVTGVWPQHF. The CDR3 DNA is TGTGCCAGTAGTATAGTGACAGGGGTCTGGCCCCAGCATTTT. The full variable domain, rest sourced from reference TRBV19 and TRBJ1-5, is DGGITQSPKYLFRKEGQNVTLSCEQNLNHDAMYWYRQDPGQGLRLIYYSQIVNDFQKGDIAEGYSVSREKKESFPLTVTSAQKNPTAFYLCASSIVTGVWPQHFGDGTRLSIL.

This chain joins TRBV18 and TRBJ1-1; D is perhaps TRBD1 (5 bases). In germline, CDR1 is KGHSH, CDR2 LQKENI. The CDR3 loop spans 13 amino acids. With 3 bases removed from V and 4 bases from J, the gap between germline ends came to 9 bases. DNA of the CDR3: TGTGCCAGCTCACCGGGACTGGGCACTGAAGCTTTCTTT. This encodes CASSPGLGTEAFF.

J is TRBJ1-5 and V is TRBV29-1; a weak D match, TRBD1 (6 bases). Deletions cut 6 bases from V and 4 bases from J, with 16 bases between. Per germline, CDR1 SQVTM and CDR2 ANQGSEA. The CDR3 length is 14 residues. CDR3 loop: CSVGDGQTNQPQHF. The CDR3 DNA sequence: TGCAGCGTCGGGGACGGACAGACGAATCAGCCCCAGCATTTT.

The chain recombines TRBV20-1 with TRBJ2-1; 7 bases map to TRBD2. The CDR3 consists of 16 residues. The germline V gene has CDR1 DFQATT and CDR2 SNEGSKA (reference sequence). Germline trimming cut 3 bases from V and 6 bases from J; bases unmatched to any gene: 14. In DNA, the CDR3 is TGCAGTGCTAGTCGCCTTCTGGCGGGGGTTGGCAATGAGCAGTTCTTC. Its protein is CSASRLLAGVGNEQFF.

This sequence joins TRBV29-1 and TRBJ1-3; D is unclear. The germline V gene encodes CDR1 SQVTM and CDR2 ANQGSEA. The CDR3 covers 12 residues. V lost 0 bases to trimming and J lost 6 bases, with 6 bases between them. The CDR3 reads CSVEDLVNTIYF. The CDR3 nucleotides read TGCAGCGTTGAAGATCTTGTAAACACCATATATTTT.

The rearrangement uses TRBV2 and TRBJ2-1; D perhaps matches TRBD1 (6 bases). This CDR3 contains 15 residues. Trimming took 4 bases from V and 1 from J, leaving 11 bases between them. Germline CDR1 reads SNHLY; CDR2 reads FYNNEI. Here the CDR3 reads CASSVGRGSYNEQFF. The CDR3, as DNA: TGTGCCAGCAGTGTTGGCAGGGGTTCCTACAATGAGCAGTTCTTC.

This clone was picked up one time. This chain joins TRBV6-6 and TRBJ2-2, with 7 bases lining up with TRBD1. The CDR3 runs to 15 residues. The J segment lost 3 bases and the V segment lost 0 bases, leaving 1 base of the junction unmatched. Germline V CDR1 and CDR2: MNHNY, SVGAGI (reference sequence). This CDR3 is CASSYSGGDTGELFF. DNA of the CDR3: TGTGCCAGCAGTTACTCAGGGGGCGACACCGGGGAGCTGTTTTTT.

V and J are TRBV6-5 and TRBJ1-2; 8 bases fit TRBD1. The trim removed 5 bases at V and 4 bases at J, leaving 9 bases unmatched. Germline V lookup: CDR1 MNHEY, CDR2 SVGAGI. CDR3 size: 15 residues. DNA of the CDR3: TGTGCCAGCAGTCCCCAGGGGGCTGTACTCTATGGCTACACCTTC. This sequence encodes CASSPQGAVLYGYTF.

The chain has TRBV27 and TRBJ1-2; TRBD1 might be the D (6 bases). Germline assignment: CDR1 MNHEY and CDR2 SMNVEV (reference sequence). The CDR3 length is 16 residues. Trimming removed 2 bases from V and 2 bases from J, with 15 bases in between. The CDR3 DNA is TGTGCCAGCAGTTTAACCGGGACACGAGTCAACTATGGCTACACCTTC. It specifies CASSLTGTRVNYGYTF.

This chain links TRBV27 with TRBJ2-6; maybe TRBD2 (5 bases). CDR1 MNHEY and CDR2 SMNVEV come from the germline V gene (reference sequence). V was cut by 6 bases and J by 0 bases, with 18 bases left in between. CDR3 length equals 18 residues. The CDR3 protein is CASRPRAVQNSGANVLTF. DNA of the CDR3: TGTGCCAGCAGACCGCGGGCGGTACAGAACTCTGGGGCCAACGTCCTGACTTTC.

The rearrangement links TRBV30 to TRBJ2-2; no clear D gene. CDR3 size: 12 residues. Germline V CDR1 and CDR2: GTSNPN, SVGIG (reference sequence). With 2 bases removed from V and 1 base from J, the gap between germline ends came to 2 bases. The CDR3 reads CAWSQNTGELFF. CDR3 in DNA: TGTGCCTGGAGTCAGAACACCGGGGAGCTGTTTTTT.

CDR3: CAISESGTGDRPQHF. CDR3 DNA: TGTGCCATCAGTGAGTCCGGGACAGGGGATCGTCCCCAGCATTTT. This sequence joins TRBV10-3 and TRBJ1-5, with 10 bases matching TRBD1. Trimming took 0 bases from V and 10 from J; bases not matched to a gene: 6. This CDR3 has 15 residues. Germline V gene data show CDR1 as ENHRY and CDR2 as SYGVKD.

The chain recombines TRBV5-1 with TRBJ1-1, with 8 bases aligning to TRBD1. CDR3 length equals 15 residues. From germline, CDR1 is SGHRS and CDR2 YFSETQ. J was trimmed by 4 bases and V by 5 bases; bases with no gene match: 10. Written as DNA, the CDR3 is TGCGCCAGCAGGGAGACAGGGGAAATTGGCACTGAAGCTTTCTTT. Translating it yields CASRETGEIGTEAFF.

The chain recombines TRBV4-1 with TRBJ1-3, with no clear D. Trimming pared 0 bases from V and 3 bases from J, leaving 3 bases between. Per the germline V gene, CDR1 is MGHRA and CDR2 is YSYEKL. This CDR3 has 13 residues. CDR3 DNA: TGCGCCAGCAGCCAAGAATATGGAAACACCATATATTTT. Protein product: CASSQEYGNTIYF.

The chain combines TRBV4-1 with TRBJ1-3; TRBD1 might be the D (5 bases). Germline V lookup: CDR1 MGHRA, CDR2 YSYEKL. CDR3 length: 18 amino acids. V was clipped by 1 base and J by 0 bases, with 16 bases between them. This CDR3 reads CASSQGWGPDSSGNTIYF. CDR3 bases: TGCGCCAGCAGCCAAGGATGGGGCCCAGATTCCTCTGGAAACACCATATATTTT.

The V call is TRBV10-3, the J call TRBJ2-3, with TRBD2 matching 9 bases. This CDR3 contains 14 residues. CDR1 is ENHRY, CDR2 SYGVKD, per germline. With 5 bases clipped from V and 0 bases from J, the junction kept 0 bases outside the gene matches. CDR3 coding DNA: TGTGCCATCAGTACTAGCGGGAGCACAGATACGCAGTATTTT. Its translation is CAISTSGSTDTQYF.

The chain has TRBV30 and TRBJ1-4; D is unclear. The germline V gene has CDR1 GTSNPN and CDR2 SVGIG (reference sequence). V gave up 2 bases and J gave up 8 bases, with 12 bases separating them. CDR3 size: 13 residues. The CDR3: CAWSIPNGEKLFF. In nucleotides, the CDR3 is TGTGCCTGGAGTATCCCGAACGGGGAAAAACTGTTTTTT.

Here the CDR3 reads CATSGRTGGGIVSYNEQFF. CDR3 nucleotides: TGTGCCACCAGTGGCAGGACAGGGGGCGGGATCGTCTCCTACAATGAGCAGTTCTTC. The genes are TRBV24-1 and TRBJ2-1; TRBD1 matches at 11 bases. V shed 5 bases and J 0 bases; nucleotides not matched to a gene: 11. Germline-derived CDR1 and CDR2 are KGHDR and SFDVKD. The CDR3 runs to 19 residues.

The chain recombines TRBV27 with TRBJ2-7; 9 nucleotides match TRBD1. CDR1 is MNHEY, CDR2 SMNVEV, per germline (reference sequence). The J segment lost 9 bases and the V segment lost 3 bases, leaving 9 bases of the junction unmatched. The CDR3 loop spans 14 amino acids. The CDR3 region has the DNA TGTGCCAGCAGTTTGTTGGACAGGGGTTCTAGGCAGTACTTC. Amino acids: CASSLLDRGSRQYF.

This clone was picked up a small number of times. The chain has TRBV19 and TRBJ1-4; TRBD1 is a possible D gene (6 bases). Deletions cut 8 bases from V and 8 bases from J, with 15 bases between. The CDR3 is made up of 13 amino acids. CDR1 is LNHDA and CDR2 is SQIVND in the germline V gene (reference sequence). The CDR3 region is CASGGRGNEKLFF. Here the CDR3 DNA reads TGTGCCAGTGGGGGCAGGGGAAACGAAAAACTGTTTTTT.